This TCR beta chain was observed in a study of CXCR3-negative and CXCR3-positive naive CD8 T cells (dated by TCRdb to about 2019). Background on the whole study: Some 130 million TRB reads were obtained in total, roughly 1.5 +/- 0.3 million reads per library. The TRBV-TRBJ cluster analysis covered naive subsets from several donors and memory cells from 3 donors. Data from about ten donors, pooled across two independent experiments, went into the diversity and physicochemical repertoire analyses. Study-level results and caveats: Because surface CD5, which has been linked to self-reactivity in mice, was comparable between naive subsets, TCR interaction strength was also inferred from TRB CDR3 physicochemical properties. Naive CXCR3-negative and CXCR3-positive cells from the same donor showed similar TRBV-TRBJ usage, whereas memory cells showed distinct patterns. Because CXCR3 expression was partially decreased after cryopreservation, freshly isolated PBMCs were used for most assays. Compared with CXCR3-negative naive cells, CXCR3-positive naive cells had TRB CDR3s with higher hydrophobicity (lower Kidera factor 4), lower energy, and higher strength and volume indices. Repertoire diversity was comparably high in both naive subsets but much lower in memory CD8+ T cells.

For this clonotype: Its cognate antigen has yet to be identified.

Each CD8+ T cell subset was flow-sorted in triplicate, and 300,000 or so cells per subset were placed directly into RLT lysis buffer. Naive CD8+ T cells were defined stringently as CD45RO-CCR7+CD27+CD95- to exclude memory contaminants. Using standard density gradient centrifugation, peripheral blood mononuclear cells were isolated from buffy coats. A FACSAria III was used to flow-sort naive CXCR3-negative and CXCR3-positive CD8+ T cells. Total RNA was extracted from sorted cells using an RNeasy Mini Kit. The CDR3 starts with the cysteine, ends with the phenylalanine, and has 13 residues. No DNA has been recorded. CDR1 and CDR2 were assigned from the germline V gene as SQVTM and ANQGSEA. Sequencing instrument: NextSeq 550. The Human TCR Profiling Kit (MiLaboratory) was used to make UMI-labeled 5' RACE TRB cDNA libraries. The full amount of extracted RNA was used for cDNA synthesis, and the full amount of resulting cDNA was used for PCR amplification. Libraries were prepared in parallel using an identical number of PCR cycles. As for the original processing: MIGEC and MiXCR extracted about 50,000 +/- 10,000 unique UMI-labeled TRB cDNA molecules per library, requiring at least two reads per UMI. An average of 40,000 +/- 10,000 functional in-frame TRB CDR3 nucleotide clonotypes without stop codons was found per library. After each sample was downsampled to 5000 UMI-labeled TRB molecules, VDJtools was used to calculate diversity metrics such as normalized Shannon-Wiener and Chao1. VDJtools computed clonotype-size-weighted physicochemical properties of the central five CDR3 residues: interaction energy, strength, volume and Kidera factor 4. TCRdb reprocessed the reads and assigns one entry to each CDR3 protein sequence, leaving out DNA. The V and J calls were not made by the authors but by TCRdb's processing. The sample table holds around 96,000 distinct CDR3 sequences. The ten top clones hold 1.7% of the sample.

The receptor was derived from a human donor in good health. Some clones in this sample may be carry-over from other donors' samples. The chain is encoded by TRBV29-1 joined to TRBJ2-1; there is no DNA to check the TCRdb D call of TRBD2. The sample consisted of naive CXCR3- CD8+ T cells from blood. The cell subset or site label of this sample denotes: CD45RO-CCR7+CD27+CD95- naive CD8+ T cells lacking CXCR3 (TNR3-). The CDR3 amino acid sequence is: CSELAASYNEQFF.